The sample holds a few counts of the clone carrying this TCR beta chain. Its specificity is not known. This record comes from a study of radiotherapy plus CTLA-4 blockade in lung cancer. About the research overall: Around 19% of enrolled patients responded objectively, and 31% had disease control. Study findings and constraints: In blood, early T cell clone dynamics reportedly predicted response best, together with interferon-beta. Blood-borne expansion of tumor-derived TCR clones followed radiotherapy plus ipilimumab.

The repertoire was sequenced with immunoSEQ multiplex PCR; TCRdb's copy has only in-frame clones and lacks some. Of 81,000 or so clones detected, around 81% appear once; the ten largest clones hold over 20%. The sequence came from a human donor with non-small cell lung cancer whose response to radiotherapy plus ipilimumab could not be evaluated. Some clones in this sample may be carry-over from other donors' samples. The input for sequencing was peripheral blood, taken from a patient treated with radiotherapy plus ipilimumab.

The CDR3 is CASSFEVPGGYTF. The CDR3 nucleotides read TGTGCCAGCAGTTTTGAGGTCCCCGGTGGCTACACCTTC. The rearrangement links TRBV6-4 to TRBJ1-2; D gene unclear. Germline V CDR1 and CDR2: MRHNA, SNTAGT. The CDR3 is 13 amino acids. V gave up 5 bases and J gave up 7 bases, with 14 bases separating them.